A selection of T cell receptor beta chains follows, all from one sample in a study of neurological immune-mediated disorders. Each CDR3 protein is one row after TCRdb ran MiXCR on the 5' RACE reads. The sample contains tens of thousands of distinct CDR3 sequences, under 3.5% of which appear only once. Sequenced: PBMCs. Source of these receptors: a middle-aged man with multiple sclerosis. CDR3s include the opening cysteine and the closing phenylalanine or tryptophan. Each record gives: clone size, D gene, V gene, J gene, CDR3 length, CDR3 protein, CDR3 DNA. The D gene is left open where the match is weak. Size is stated for part of the rows, as once, few or many counts, or as a class when the clone is expanded.

many	-	TRBV12-3/TRBV12-4	TRBJ1-5	15	CASTNQGKDNQPQHF	TGTGCCAGCACCAATCAGGGGAAGGACAATCAGCCCCAGCATTTT
-	TRBD1	TRBV12-3/TRBV12-4	TRBJ1-1	15	CASSPWTGPNTEAFF	TGTGCCAGCAGTCCTTGGACAGGGCCGAACACTGAAGCTTTCTTT
many	-	TRBV5-1	TRBJ1-1	13	CASSSGTPAEAFF	TGCGCCAGCAGTTCAGGGACACCCGCTGAAGCTTTCTTT
many	-	TRBV6-5	TRBJ1-6	17	CASSYSIGRLGDSPLHF	TGTGCCAGCAGTTACTCGATAGGAAGACTAGGGGATTCACCCCTCCACTTT
many	-	TRBV27	TRBJ1-1	14	CASSRRVMNTEAFF	TGTGCCAGCAGCCGGAGGGTCATGAACACTGAAGCTTTCTTT
many	-	TRBV5-1	TRBJ2-3	15	CASSFNPTVTDTQYF	TGCGCCAGCAGCTTTAATCCGACAGTAACAGATACGCAGTATTTT
many	-	TRBV29-1	TRBJ2-1	11	CSVGEGNEQFF	TGCAGCGTTGGAGAGGGTAATGAGCAGTTCTTC
many	-	TRBV4-1	TRBJ2-3	18	CASSSTADSAIFTDTQYF	TGCGCCAGCAGCTCGACCGCGGACAGCGCAATATTCACAGATACGCAGTATTTT
many	TRBD2	TRBV19	TRBJ2-3	14	CASTDGLATDTQYF	TGTGCCAGTACCGACGGACTAGCCACAGATACGCAGTATTTT
many	-	TRBV7-6	TRBJ1-1	14	CASSLVGVNTEAFF	TGTGCCAGCAGCTTAGTGGGGGTGAACACTGAAGCTTTCTTT
many	-	TRBV20-1	TRBJ2-7	13	CSAPGATNYEQYF	TGCAGTGCCCCCGGGGCTACAAACTACGAGCAGTACTTC
many	-	TRBV29-1	TRBJ2-6	13	CSVEVLTAGVLTF	TGCAGCGTTGAGGTTCTTACTGCGGGGGTCCTGACTTTC
many	-	TRBV20-1	TRBJ2-3	14	CSARGGGVKDTQYF	TGCAGTGCCAGAGGGGGTGGGGTTAAAGATACGCAGTATTTT
many	-	TRBV12-3/TRBV12-4	TRBJ2-3	15	CASSLGDSYTDTQYF	TGTGCCAGCAGTTTAGGGGACTCTTACACAGATACGCAGTATTTT
many	-	TRBV19	TRBJ2-1	13	CASSTGRDNEQFF	TGTGCCAGTAGTACGGGCAGGGACAATGAGCAGTTCTTC
many	-	TRBV12-3/TRBV12-4	TRBJ2-1	16	CASSWVGGGAGDEQFF	TGTGCCAGCAGTTGGGTGGGAGGGGGCGCCGGGGATGAGCAGTTCTTC
many	-	TRBV6-5	TRBJ1-3	15	CASSRGTGSGNTIYF	TGTGCCAGCAGTCGCGGGACCGGCTCTGGAAACACCATATATTTT
many	TRBD1	TRBV5-1	TRBJ2-3	16	CASSYLQGADTDTQYF	TGCGCCAGCAGCTATCTACAGGGGGCCGACACAGATACGCAGTATTTT
many	-	TRBV4-2	TRBJ1-6	13	CASSQYRLSPLHF	TGTGCCAGCAGCCAATACCGGCTTTCACCCCTCCACTTT
many	TRBD1	TRBV5-1	TRBJ1-4	14	CASRVQGNNEKLFF	TGCGCCAGCAGGGTACAGGGGAATAATGAAAAACTGTTTTTT
few	-	TRBV7-9	TRBJ2-2	15	CASSVGAANTGELFF	TGTGCCAGCAGCGTGGGGGCCGCGAACACCGGGGAGCTGTTTTTT
many	-	TRBV7-8	TRBJ2-5	13	CASSLGLAETQYF	TGTGCCAGCAGCCTGGGCCTGGCGGAGACCCAGTACTTC
many	TRBD1	TRBV6-2/TRBV6-3	TRBJ2-1	16	CASSYQPGQGDNEQFF	TGTGCCAGCAGTTATCAGCCGGGACAGGGAGACAATGAGCAGTTCTTC
many	TRBD2	TRBV24-1	TRBJ2-2	16	CATSEGGRLNTGELFF	TGTGCCACCAGTGAGGGAGGGCGCTTGAACACCGGGGAGCTGTTTTTT
many	-	TRBV29-1	TRBJ1-5	13	CSVEIGVGQPQHF	TGCAGCGTTGAAATAGGGGTTGGTCAGCCCCAGCATTTT
medium-sized	-	TRBV5-1	TRBJ2-7	18	CASSLAKVEGISSYEQYF	TGCGCCAGCAGCTTGGCCAAGGTCGAGGGGATAAGCTCCTACGAGCAGTACTTC
many	-	TRBV12-3/TRBV12-4	TRBJ1-5	13	CASRRTEDQPQHF	TGTGCCAGCAGGCGGACAGAAGATCAGCCCCAGCATTTT
many	-	TRBV2	TRBJ2-3	14	CASSESPFADTQYF	TGTGCCAGCAGTGAAAGCCCCTTCGCAGATACGCAGTATTTT
many	TRBD2	TRBV5-1	TRBJ2-1	15	CASQEASGGGHEQFF	TGCGCCAGCCAGGAGGCTAGCGGGGGGGGCCATGAGCAGTTCTTC